This T cell receptor beta chain originates from a study of blood T cell repertoires in COVID-19. Sequencing used immunoSEQ multiplex PCR; TCRdb keeps in-frame clones, though not all of them. The table records tens of thousands of clones, more than 85% of them present only once. This clone was observed a single time. Germline-derived CDR1 and CDR2 are SGHTA and FQGNSA. With V trimmed by 4 bases and J by 12 bases, 3 bases remained unmatched. The CDR3 is 12 residues long. The sequence derives from a human donor with active COVID-19. The donor label of this sample is uncertain. The chain has TRBV7-2 and TRBJ2-1; 10 bases are shared with TRBD2. The specimen sequenced was peripheral blood. CDR3 region: CASSSVAGGQFF. In DNA, the CDR3 is TGTGCCAGCAGCTCAGTAGCGGGAGGGCAGTTCTTC.